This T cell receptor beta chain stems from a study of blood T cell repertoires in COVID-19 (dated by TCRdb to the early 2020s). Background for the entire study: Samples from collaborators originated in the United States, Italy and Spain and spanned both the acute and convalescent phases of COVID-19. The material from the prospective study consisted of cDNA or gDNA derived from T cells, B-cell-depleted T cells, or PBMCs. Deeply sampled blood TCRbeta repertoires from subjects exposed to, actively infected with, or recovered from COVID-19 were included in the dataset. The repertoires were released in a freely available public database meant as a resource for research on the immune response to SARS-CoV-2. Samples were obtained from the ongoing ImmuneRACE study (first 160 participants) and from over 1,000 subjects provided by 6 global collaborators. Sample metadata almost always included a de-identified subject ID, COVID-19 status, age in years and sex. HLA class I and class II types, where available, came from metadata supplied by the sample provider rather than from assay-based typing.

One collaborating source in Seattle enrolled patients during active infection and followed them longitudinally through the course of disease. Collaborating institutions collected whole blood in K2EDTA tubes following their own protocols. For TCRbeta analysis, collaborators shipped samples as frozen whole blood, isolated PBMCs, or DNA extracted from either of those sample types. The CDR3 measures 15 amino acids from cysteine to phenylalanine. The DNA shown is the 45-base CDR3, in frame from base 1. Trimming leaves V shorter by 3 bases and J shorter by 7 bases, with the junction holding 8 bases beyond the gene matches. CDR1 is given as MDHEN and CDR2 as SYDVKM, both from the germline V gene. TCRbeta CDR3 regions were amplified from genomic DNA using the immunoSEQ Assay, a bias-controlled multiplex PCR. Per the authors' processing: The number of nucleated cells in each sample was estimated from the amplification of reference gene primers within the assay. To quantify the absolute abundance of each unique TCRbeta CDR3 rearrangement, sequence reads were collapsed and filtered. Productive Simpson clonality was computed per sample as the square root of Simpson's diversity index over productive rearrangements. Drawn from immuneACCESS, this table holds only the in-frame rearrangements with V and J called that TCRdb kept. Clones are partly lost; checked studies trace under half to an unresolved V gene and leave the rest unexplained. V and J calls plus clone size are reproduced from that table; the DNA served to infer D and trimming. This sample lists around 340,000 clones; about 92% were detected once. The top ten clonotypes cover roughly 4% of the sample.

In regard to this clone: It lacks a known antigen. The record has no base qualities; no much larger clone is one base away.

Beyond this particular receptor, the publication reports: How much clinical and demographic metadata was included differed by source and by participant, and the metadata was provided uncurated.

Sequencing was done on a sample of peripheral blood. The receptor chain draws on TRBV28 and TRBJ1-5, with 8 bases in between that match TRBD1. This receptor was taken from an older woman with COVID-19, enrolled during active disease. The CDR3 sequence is CASSLIRQGPQPQHF. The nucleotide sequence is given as TGTGCCAGCAGTTTGATAAGACAGGGGCCCCAGCCCCAGCATTTT. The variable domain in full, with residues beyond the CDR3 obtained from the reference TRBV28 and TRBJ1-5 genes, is DVKVTQSSRYLVKRTGEKVFLECVQDMDHENMFWYRQDPGLGLRLIYFSYDVKMKEKGDIPEGYSVSREKKERFSLILESASTNQTSMYLCASSLIRQGPQPQHFGDGTRLSIL.